The rows below give T cell receptor beta chains drawn from one sample of a study of Graves' ophthalmopathy and Graves' hyperthyroidism. TCRdb itself ran the multiplex PCR reads through MiXCR, one entry per CDR3 protein. The data show some 350,000 distinct CDR3 sequences, approximately 18% seen once. Sequencing was performed on peripheral blood. The receptors originated from an adult woman with stable Graves' hyperthyroidism. CDR3s include the opening cysteine and the closing phenylalanine or tryptophan. A D gene is named only where the DNA matches it firmly. For some rows the clone size is stated as once, few or many, or as a class when expanded; others skip it.

D,V,size,J,DNA,CDR3
TRBD1,TRBV6-2/TRBV6-3,-,TRBJ2-1,TGTGCCAGCAGTTACGGCCCCGACAGGGACCCCTACAATGAGCAGTTCTTC,CASSYGPDRDPYNEQFF
-,TRBV6-2/TRBV6-3,many,TRBJ2-6,TGTGCCAGCAAGGGCCACGGGGGGCTGGGGGCCAACGTCCTGACTTTC,CASKGHGGLGANVLTF
-,TRBV6-5,many,TRBJ2-2,TGTGCCAGCAGCTACAGGGTCACCGGGGAGCTGTTTTTT,CASSYRVTGELFF
-,TRBV11-2,many,TRBJ1-6,TGTGCCAGCAGCTTGAACAGGAATTCACCCCTCCACTTT,CASSLNRNSPLHF
-,TRBV24-1,many,TRBJ1-1,TGTGCCACCAGTGATTTGCAGTATATTAAGGGGACTGAAGCTTTCTTT,CATSDLQYIKGTEAFF
TRBD1,TRBV7-7,many,TRBJ2-6,TGTGCTAGCAGCCCGAGGACAGGGATAGCTGCTGGGGCCAACGTCCTGACTTTC,CASSPRTGIAAGANVLTF
-,TRBV10-3,many,TRBJ1-1,TGTGCCATCAGTGAGTCTGGGCAGGCGGCCCCTTTCACTGAAGCTTTCTTT,CAISESGQAAPFTEAFF
-,TRBV5-1,many,TRBJ1-2,TGCGCCAGCAGCCTCTCAACAGGGCGAACCTATGGCTACACCTTC,CASSLSTGRTYGYTF
TRBD2,TRBV12-5,many,TRBJ2-4,TGTGCTAGTGGTTTGATCTTAGCGGGAGTGGGGGCCAAAAACATTAAGTACTTC,CASGLILAGVGAKNIKYF
-,TRBV30,-,TRBJ1-1,TGTGCCTGGGACCACGAAATTGGGGCTTTCTTT,CAWDHEIGAFF
-,TRBV28,many,TRBJ2-7,TGTGCCAGCAGTCGAAGGGACCTTGTTGGTGGTGACGAGCAGTACTTC,CASSRRDLVGGDEQYF
-,TRBV30,many,TRBJ1-2,TGTGCCTGGATCAGAAGCGTCTATGGCTACACCTTC,CAWIRSVYGYTF
TRBD2,TRBV7-2,-,TRBJ2-1,TGTGCCAGCAGCCGACGCCAGGGCGGGAGTGAGCAGTTCTTC,CASSRRQGGSEQFF
-,TRBV19,many,TRBJ1-5,TGTGCCAGTAGTATAGTCGTCAGCTCCCTAAGCCTCAATCAGCCCCAGCATTTT,CASSIVVSSLSLNQPQHF
TRBD1,TRBV6-5,many,TRBJ2-6,TGTGCCAGCAGTTTCGGGACAGCATCTGGGGCCAACGTCCTGACTTTC,CASSFGTASGANVLTF
-,TRBV12-3/TRBV12-4,many,TRBJ1-2,TGTGCCAGCATCTCAACATATAAGAAGACAAGCAAGTCCTTC,CASISTYKKTSKSF
-,TRBV20-1,many,TRBJ2-7,TGCAGTGCTAGTAACGGGTTGAGCTCCTACGAGCAGTACTTC,CSASNGLSSYEQYF
-,TRBV2,few,TRBJ1-2,TGTGCCAGCAGTGGGTTAGGGACCGCGGATGGCTACACCTTC,CASSGLGTADGYTF
TRBD1,TRBV4-1,few,TRBJ2-2,TGCGCCAGCAGCCTTCCGGACAGGTCAAAAACCGGGGAGCTGTTTTTT,CASSLPDRSKTGELFF
-,TRBV28,many,TRBJ1-1,TGTGCCAGCAGTCCTGCGGGATCGAACACTGAAGCTTTCTTT,CASSPAGSNTEAFF
TRBD1,TRBV11-1,many,TRBJ1-2,TGTGCCAGCAGACGAGCACTCTTTGACAGGGAGACCGGCTACACCTTC,CASRRALFDRETGYTF
-,TRBV20-1,many,TRBJ1-1,TGCAGTGCTAGAGATCACCTACAGGGTGCCACTGAAGCTTTCTTT,CSARDHLQGATEAFF
TRBD1,TRBV7-2,many,TRBJ2-5,TGTGCCAGCAGCCCCTGGGACAGTGGGGAGACCCAGTACTTC,CASSPWDSGETQYF
-,TRBV7-9,many,TRBJ2-7,TGTGCCAGCAGCTTAGAGGGGCTTGACGAGCAGTACTTC,CASSLEGLDEQYF
TRBD2,TRBV11-1,-,TRBJ2-7,TGTGCCAGCAGCTTAGCTAATATCCGGACTAGCGGGAGGATCCACGAGCAGTACTTC,CASSLANIRTSGRIHEQYF
TRBD1,TRBV28,many,TRBJ2-7,TGTGCCAGCAGATCGGACAGGGCGGACTACGAGCAGTACTTC,CASRSDRADYEQYF
-,TRBV2,-,TRBJ2-5,TGTGCCACCCGGCTCATGCAACGGACGGGGCCGTACTTC,CATRLMQRTGPYF
-,TRBV7-2,many,TRBJ2-7,TGTGCCAGCAGGGGGGGCGACTACGAGCAGTACTTC,CASRGGDYEQYF
-,TRBV5-4,-,TRBJ2-6,TGTGCCAGCAGCTCTAAGGGACACCACTCTGGGGCCAACGTCCTGACTTTC,CASSSKGHHSGANVLTF
-,TRBV18,-,TRBJ2-4,TGTGCCAGCTCACCACCCCAAGTTGGGAATGAGAACATTCAGTACTTC,CASSPPQVGNENIQYF
-,TRBV12-3/TRBV12-4,once,TRBJ1-1,TGTGCCAGCAGTTTAGGCGCAGGGTTCGGAGCTTTCTTT,CASSLGAGFGAFF
-,TRBV7-9,many,TRBJ2-7,TGTGCCAGCAGCTTAGGTGACGCCGAGCAGTACTTC,CASSLGDAEQYF
-,TRBV19,many,TRBJ1-5,TGTGCCAGTAGTCCCCCTCAAATGGGGGGCAATCAGCCCCAGCATTTT,CASSPPQMGGNQPQHF
TRBD1,TRBV28,many,TRBJ1-2,TGTGCCAGCAGTTCTCCGACTCGACAGGGGGCCAAATATGGCTACACCTTC,CASSSPTRQGAKYGYTF
-,TRBV15,few,TRBJ1-5,TGTGCCACCAGCTCCCGGGATTCGGGGCGCCCTAACAATTCTAGCAATCAGCCCCAGCATTTT,CATSSRDSGRPNNSSNQPQHF
TRBD1,TRBV12-3/TRBV12-4,few,TRBJ2-1,TGTGCCAGCGGGACAGTCTACAATGAGCAGTTCTTC,CASGTVYNEQFF
-,TRBV5-4,-,TRBJ1-6,TGTGCCAGCAGCTTCGCCAGCTCATCACCCCTCCACTTT,CASSFASSSPLHF
-,TRBV4-1,many,TRBJ1-5,TGCGCCAGCAGCCAAGAAGGGAATAGCAATCAGCCCCAGCATTTT,CASSQEGNSNQPQHF
-,TRBV7-2,many,TRBJ2-5,TGTGCCAGCAGCGCTCGACAGGGAGGGGAGACCCAGTACTTC,CASSARQGGETQYF
-,TRBV29-1,-,TRBJ2-7,TGCAGCGTTGAAGGGCAGGGGTTCGAGCAGTACTTC,CSVEGQGFEQYF
-,TRBV5-1,many,TRBJ2-7,TGCGCCAGCAGCTCACAGGGAGGATTTTCCTACGAGCAGTACTTC,CASSSQGGFSYEQYF
-,TRBV6-1,few,TRBJ1-5,TGTGCCAGCAGCCGTCAAGGGGGAGACAGGCAGCCCCAGCATTTT,CASSRQGGDRQPQHF
-,TRBV12-3/TRBV12-4,many,TRBJ1-2,TGTGCCAGCAGTGCGACAGGCTATGGCTACACCTTC,CASSATGYGYTF
TRBD2,TRBV5-1,-,TRBJ2-1,TGCGCCAGCAGCTTCCCCAGCGGGAGGGTTAGCTCCTACAATGAGCAGTTCTTC,CASSFPSGRVSSYNEQFF
-,TRBV28,-,TRBJ2-5,TGTGCCAGCAGCCGCCGGCTACGGACCCAAGAGACCCAGTACTTC,CASSRRLRTQETQYF
TRBD1,TRBV25-1,many,TRBJ1-1,TGTGCCAGCAGTGCCCCCGGGACAGGGCATTCTGAAGCTTTCTTT,CASSAPGTGHSEAFF
-,TRBV12-3/TRBV12-4,medium-sized,TRBJ2-5,TGTGCCAGCAGTTTAAGCTCGGAGACCCAGTACTTC,CASSLSSETQYF
-,TRBV6-1,many,TRBJ1-1,TGTGCCAGCAGTGGGGGGACGTCGGGGAGCCCTGAAGCTTTCTTT,CASSGGTSGSPEAFF
-,TRBV12-3/TRBV12-4,many,TRBJ2-5,TGTGCCAGCGCTCCGGGGGAGACCCAGTACTTC,CASAPGETQYF